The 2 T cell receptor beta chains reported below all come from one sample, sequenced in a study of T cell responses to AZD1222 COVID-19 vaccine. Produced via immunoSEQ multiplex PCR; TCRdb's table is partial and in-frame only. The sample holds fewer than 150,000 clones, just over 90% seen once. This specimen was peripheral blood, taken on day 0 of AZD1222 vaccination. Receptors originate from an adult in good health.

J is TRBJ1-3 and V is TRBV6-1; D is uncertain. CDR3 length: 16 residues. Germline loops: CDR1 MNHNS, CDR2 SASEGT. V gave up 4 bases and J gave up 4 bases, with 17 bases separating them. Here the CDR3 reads CASSGWSRPAGNTIYF. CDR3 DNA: TGTGCCAGCAGTGGGTGGAGCAGACCCGCAGGAAACACCATATATTTT.

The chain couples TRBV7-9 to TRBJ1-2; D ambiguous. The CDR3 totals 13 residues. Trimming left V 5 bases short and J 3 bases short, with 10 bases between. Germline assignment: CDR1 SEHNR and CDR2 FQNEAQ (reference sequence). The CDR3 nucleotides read TGTGCCAGCAGCCAGGTTGAGGACTATGGCTACACCTTC. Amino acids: CASSQVEDYGYTF.